These 5 T cell receptor beta chains came from one sample sequenced in a study of regulatory T cells in long-lasting Graves disease (dated by TCRdb to about 2021). Interpreted using the paper, the time point label stands for: newly diagnosed GD, antithyroid drugs for less than 3 months. For both TCR sequencing and RNA sequencing, RNA was extracted from PBMCs in TRIzol. The library was made by multiplex PCR. TCRdb records Illumina HiSeq 4000 as the sequencer. TCR beta libraries were built with iRepertoire HTBI primers and Arm-PCR amplification of CDR3 regions. TCRdb redid the processing of the public reads, applying fastp at Q25 and MiXCR, and retained in-frame beta chains. Rows with one shared CDR3 protein collapse into an entry with the most common genes and DNA. The sample table shows hundreds of thousands of distinct CDR3 sequences, and around 11% are seen once. The ten biggest clones cover around 10% of the sample.

The sample was also linked to a second study, of T cells in Graves' hyperthyroidism and ophthalmopathy.

The sample here was peripheral blood mononuclear cells (PBMCs), taken at new diagnosis, from a patient treated with antithyroid drugs. The receptors stem from a woman aged 25 to 39 with Graves disease. Donor details come from another sample of the same person, matched by shared clones.

This clonotype was counted a few times. The chain carries TRBV12-5 and TRBJ2-1; 10 bases align to TRBD1. The length of the CDR3 is 15 residues. J was trimmed by 3 bases and V by 3 bases; bases with no gene match: 2. Looked up from germline, CDR1 is LGHNT and CDR2 is FRNRAP. CDR3 coding DNA: TGTGCTAGTGGTTTCCGGACAGGGGGCTACAATGAGCAGTTCTTC. Its translation is CASGFRTGGYNEQFF.

At least ten counts were recorded for this clonotype. The chain carries TRBV7-9 and TRBJ2-7; the D is unclear. Germline V lookup: CDR1 SEHNR, CDR2 FQNEAQ (reference sequence). V lost 1 base, J lost 6 bases, and 13 bases lay in between. CDR3 length equals 14 residues. The CDR3 DNA sequence: TGTGCCAGCAGCTTAGAAAACGAGCTGGGCGAGCAGTACTTC. Translating gives CASSLENELGEQYF.

The gene calls are TRBV3-1 and TRBJ2-4; 8 bases map to TRBD1. This CDR3 region has 15 residues. The V gene end was trimmed by 5 bases and the J gene end by 7 bases; junction bases not matched to a gene: 10. CDR1 and CDR2 from the germline V gene are LGHDT and YNNKEL (reference sequence). DNA for the CDR3: TGTGCCAGCAGCTACTGGGACAGGCAAGAGAACATTCAGTACTTC. Amino acid sequence: CASSYWDRQENIQYF.

This clonotype was counted ten times or more. The V call is TRBV28, the J call TRBJ2-4; a weak D match, TRBD1 (5 bases). From germline, CDR1 is MDHEN and CDR2 SYDVKM. V was shortened by 10 bases and J by 1 base, with 17 bases between the two germline ends. The CDR3 totals 15 residues. Here the CDR3 reads CATSTAGSAKNIQYF. CDR3 bases: TGTGCCACCTCTACGGCAGGGTCGGCCAAAAACATTCAGTACTTC.

This clonotype came up many times. The rearrangement links TRBV4-3 to TRBJ1-2; tentatively, D is TRBD1 (5 bases). The CDR3 extends over 14 amino acids. Trimming cost V 0 bases and J 8 bases, with 13 bases left between them. Germline V lookup: CDR1 LGHNA, CDR2 YSLEER. In DNA form, the CDR3 reads TGCGCCAGCAGCCAAGATACGGGGGGATGGGGCTACACCTTC. Translating it yields CASSQDTGGWGYTF.